The clone carrying this T cell receptor (beta chain) showed up just once. The antigen is unknown. These data originate in a study of CD8 T cells in Susac syndrome. Overall study: Within the group of sequenced Susac syndrome patients, about 6 had active disease and roughly eight were in remission. Each patient with Susac syndrome, at the time of blood draw, was therapy-naive, on corticosteroids, or on intravenous immunoglobulin alone. Study observations and caveats: Susac-specific public clones were found in total CD8+ and CD8+ TEMRA repertoires, numbering approximately 16 and five, respectively.

The V and J ends lost 2 bases and 1 base respectively, with 5 bases between them. The CDR3 length is 13 residues. Per germline, CDR1 MNHEY and CDR2 SMNVEV (reference sequence). Reverse transcription of roughly 0.5 to 1 ug RNA used random hexamers. The TCR beta CDR3 was amplified by immunoSEQ multiplex PCR across 54 Vbeta, 13 Jbeta. TCRdb analysed the immunoSEQ multiplex PCR reads with MiXCR anew, one entry per CDR3 protein. The sample has approximately 87,000 distinct CDR3 sequences; approximately 96% are singletons. This chain uses TRBV27 with TRBJ1-1; D is undetermined. The origin of this receptor is a human donor with Susac syndrome. Sequencing was carried out using CD8+ T cells from PBMCs. The CDR3 spells CASSLMPNTEAFF. The DNA for the CDR3 is TGTGCCAGCAGTTTAATGCCGAACACTGAAGCTTTCTTT.